Below, 13 T cell receptor beta chains from the same sample are listed, as sequenced in a study of beta chain features in type 1 diabetes. Findings of the study overall: Moderately but significantly shorter TCRB CDR3s were found in Type 1 diabetes patients in all four CD4+ subsets.

The antigens these receptors bind are not known. The sequenced template was cDNA made from the entire isolated RNA. Using immunoSEQ multiplex PCR, the repertoire was profiled, and TCRdb retains in-frame clones only, with some absent. The sample shows about 270,000 clones, around 15% of them seen only once. Sequencing was performed on naive CD4+ T cells from blood. These receptors came from a young man with type 1 diabetes.

This clone was picked up a small number of times. V is TRBV5-4 and J is TRBJ1-1; TRBD1 might be the D (5 bases). The CDR3 has 13 residues. Per the germline V gene, CDR1 is SGHNT and CDR2 is YYREEE (reference sequence). V gave up 4 bases and J gave up 3 bases, with 10 bases separating them. DNA for the CDR3: TGTGCCAGCAGCCCGGGACTCGACACTGAAGCTTTCTTT. Amino acids: CASSPGLDTEAFF.

The V call is TRBV7-2, the J call TRBJ1-5, with 9 bases that match TRBD1. The V segment lost 5 bases and the J segment 7 bases; nucleotides outside the gene matches: 6. The CDR3 totals 14 residues. Germline V lookup: CDR1 SGHTA, CDR2 FQGNSA. CDR3 DNA: TGTGCCAGCAGCCCGGGACAGGGCGGACAGCCCCAGCATTTT. Protein sequence: CASSPGQGGQPQHF. The variable domain in full, with the rest retrieved from reference TRBV7-2 and TRBJ1-5, is GAGVSQSPSNKVTEKGKDVELRCDPISGHTALYWYRQSLGQGLEFLIYFQGNSAPDKSGLPSDRFSAERTGGSVSTLTIQRTQQEDSAVYLCASSPGQGGQPQHFGDGTRLSIL.

This clone was seen more than once but under ten times. V is TRBV28 and J is TRBJ2-6; TRBD1 might be the D (6 bases). Trimming took off 5 bases at V and 12 bases at J, with 11 bases between the two ends. This CDR3 has 12 residues. The germline V gene encodes CDR1 MDHEN and CDR2 SYDVKM. CDR3 residues: CASSVEDSVLTF. CDR3 nucleotide sequence: TGTGCCAGCAGTGTGGAGGACAGCGTCCTGACTTTC.

The chain is built from TRBV5-1 and TRBJ2-3; possibly TRBD2 for D (6 bases). V lost 1 base and J lost 0, with 9 bases in between. CDR1 is SGHRS, CDR2 YFSETQ, per germline. The CDR3 is 15 amino acids. CDR3 sequence (DNA): TGCGCCAGCAGCTTGAACGGGGGAAGCACAGATACGCAGTATTTT. Protein: CASSLNGGSTDTQYF.

The chain uses TRBV7-8 and TRBJ2-3; TRBD2 agrees at 7 bases. The CDR3 totals 13 residues. The junction had 3 bases not matched to a gene; V was cut back by 4 bases and J by 5 bases. The germline V gene encodes CDR1 SGHVS and CDR2 FQNEAQ. This CDR3 is CASSSSGGDTQYF. The CDR3 DNA is TGTGCCAGCAGCTCTAGCGGAGGAGATACGCAGTATTTT.

The V gene is TRBV18, the J gene TRBJ2-2, with 11 bases aligning to TRBD1. The germline CDR1 and CDR2 sequences are KGHSH and LQKENI. The J segment lost 0 bases and the V segment lost 3 bases, leaving 3 bases of the junction unmatched. The CDR3 consists of 17 residues. Here the CDR3 reads CASSPDRGQSNTGELFF. CDR3 sequence (DNA): TGTGCCAGCTCACCGGACAGGGGGCAATCGAACACCGGGGAGCTGTTTTTT.

This clone has only a few counts. The chain carries TRBV27 and TRBJ2-7, with TRBD1 matching 9 bases. V shed 6 bases and J 5 bases; nucleotides not matched to a gene: 5. This CDR3 is 13 amino acids long. Germline CDR1 is MNHEY and CDR2 is SMNVEV (reference sequence). The CDR3: CASRPTGGDEQYF. CDR3 coding DNA: TGTGCCAGCAGACCGACAGGGGGGGACGAGCAGTACTTC.

In this sample, this clone turned up once. The chain is built from TRBV7-3 and TRBJ2-1; a possible D gene is TRBD2 (6 bases). Trimming removed 1 base at V and 4 bases at J, with 14 bases between. The germline V gene encodes CDR1 SGHTA and CDR2 FQGTGA. The CDR3 runs 16 residues. The DNA for the CDR3 is TGTGCCAGCAGCTTAATACCCGGGGGATCTTACAATGAGCAGTTCTTC. It is translated as CASSLIPGGSYNEQFF.

The chain recombines TRBV11-3 with TRBJ2-5, with a possible D match to TRBD1 (6 bases). The CDR3 consists of 13 residues. V shed 5 bases and J shed 7 bases, with 14 bases lying between them. Germline V gene data show CDR1 as SGHNT and CDR2 as YENEEA. The CDR3: CASSVQGSGTQYF. The CDR3 region has the DNA TGTGCCAGCAGCGTACAGGGTTCGGGGACCCAGTACTTC.

The genes are TRBV7-9 and TRBJ2-5, with 11 bases that match TRBD2. The CDR3 spans 17 residues. Germline V gives CDR1 SEHNR, CDR2 FQNEAQ (reference sequence). Unmatched junction bases numbered 12, after V lost 5 bases and J lost 4 bases. CDR3 sequence: CASSPGLAEVMGETQYF. In DNA form, the CDR3 reads TGTGCCAGCAGCCCGGGACTAGCGGAAGTGATGGGAGAGACCCAGTACTTC.

The chain is built from TRBV5-1 and TRBJ2-1; D might be TRBD2 (5 bases). This CDR3 contains 15 residues. V gave up 1 base and J gave up 3 bases, with 11 bases separating them. Per germline, CDR1 SGHRS and CDR2 YFSETQ. CDR3 protein: CASSLMDGGYNEQFF. CDR3 DNA sequence: TGCGCCAGCAGCTTGATGGACGGAGGCTACAATGAGCAGTTCTTC.

The chain has TRBV5-4 and TRBJ2-2; D is possibly TRBD2 (7 bases). CDR3 length: 16 residues. V lost 4 bases and J 1 base, leaving 14 bases between the germline ends. Germline assignment: CDR1 SGHNT and CDR2 YYREEE (reference sequence). CDR3 in DNA: TGTGCCAGCAGCAAACCAGCGGGACAGAACACCGGGGAGCTGTTTTTT. Residues: CASSKPAGQNTGELFF.

The rearrangement joins TRBV7-3 to TRBJ2-1; D unclear. Trimming cost V 3 bases and J 8 bases, with 11 bases left between them. This CDR3 contains 13 residues. Germline CDR1 SGHTA, CDR2 FQGTGA. The CDR3 here is CASSLTVGYEQFF. In DNA, the CDR3 is TGTGCCAGCAGCTTGACCGTCGGGTATGAGCAGTTCTTC. Based on the CDR3 plus reference TRBV7-3 and TRBJ2-1, the full variable domain is GAGVSQTPSNKVTEKGKYVELRCDPISGHTALYWYRQSLGQGPEFLIYFQGTGAADDSGLPNDRFFAVRPEGSVSTLKIQRTERGDSAVYLCASSLTVGYEQFFGPGTRLTVL.